This TCR beta chain was obtained from a study of T cell changes during pregnancy in multiple sclerosis. The method was immunoSEQ multiplex PCR; TCRdb's version includes in-frame clones alone and lacks a portion of them. The data contain around 20,000 clones, approximately 88% of them singletons. Germline V gene data show CDR1 as LNHDA and CDR2 as SQIVND (reference sequence). The CDR3 totals 12 residues. With 3 bases removed from V and 6 bases from J, the gap between germline ends came to 6 bases. The specimen was CD8+ T cells from peripheral blood mononuclear cells, collected after pregnancy. This clonotype was obtained from a female donor in good health, enrolled as a control in a pregnancy study. The gene calls are TRBV19 and TRBJ2-1; no clear D. In DNA, the CDR3 is TGTGCCAGTAGTATGAGACTCAATGAGCAGTTCTTC. Translated, it gives CASSMRLNEQFF.